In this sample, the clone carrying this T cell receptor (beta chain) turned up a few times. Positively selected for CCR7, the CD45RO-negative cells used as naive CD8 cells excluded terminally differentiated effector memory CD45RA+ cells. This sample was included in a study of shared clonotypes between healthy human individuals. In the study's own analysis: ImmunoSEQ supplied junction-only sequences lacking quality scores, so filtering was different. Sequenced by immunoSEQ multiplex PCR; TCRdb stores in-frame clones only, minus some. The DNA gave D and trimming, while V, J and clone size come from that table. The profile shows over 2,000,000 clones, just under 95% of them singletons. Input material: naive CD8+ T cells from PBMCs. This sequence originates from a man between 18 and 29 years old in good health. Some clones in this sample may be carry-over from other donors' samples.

CDR3 sequence: CASQGPLTGELFF. CDR3 sequence (DNA): TGTGCCAGCCAAGGCCCCCTCACCGGGGAGCTGTTTTTT. The chain has TRBV27 and TRBJ2-2; D uncertain. CDR3 length: 13 residues. The germline gives CDR1 MNHEY, CDR2 SMNVEV (reference sequence). The V gene lost 8 bases and the J gene lost 4 bases, with 11 bases spanning the gap.